This record looks at one TCR beta chain sequence and its context. They ran version v3.0 of the immunoSEQ assay at survey level. Repertoires were generated with immunoSEQ multiplex PCR, while TCRdb's copy carries only in-frame clones and drops some. The sample includes 20,000 to 25,000 clones, around three quarters seen only once; the top ten take 12% to 15%. The sample belongs to a study of long-term antiretroviral therapy in people with HIV. CDR3 length: 14 residues. Germline-derived CDR1 and CDR2 are GTSNPN and SVGIG (reference sequence). The germline V and J ends were trimmed by 1 base and 0 bases, with 8 bases remaining between them.

This clonotype was obtained from a woman aged 30 to 39 with HIV. Sample: unsorted PBMCs, taken 2.9 years after starting antiretroviral therapy. V usage is TRBV30 and J usage is TRBJ2-3; no definite D call. The CDR3 reads CAWSGFVSTDTQYF. For the CDR3, the DNA is TGTGCCTGGAGTGGCTTTGTTAGCACAGATACGCAGTATTTT.